This paragraph reports one T cell receptor (beta chain). This clone was recorded only once. Its recognized antigen is unknown. The record has no base qualities; no much larger clone is one base away. This sample stems from a study of blood T cell repertoires in COVID-19 (dated by TCRdb to about 2020). Notes on the research overall: The collaborator samples originated in the United States, Italy and Spain and spanned the acute and convalescent phases of COVID-19. The samples were drawn from the first 160 participants of the ongoing ImmuneRACE study and from 1,254 subjects provided by 6 global collaborators. The repertoires were released in a freely available public database meant as a resource for research on the immune response to SARS-CoV-2. Sample metadata almost always included a de-identified subject ID, COVID-19 status, age in years and sex. Where available, HLA class I and class II types were obtained from metadata supplied by the sample provider rather than from assay-based typing. The prospective study material was composed of cDNA or gDNA derived from T cells, B-cell-depleted T cells, or PBMCs. Deeply sampled blood TCRbeta repertoires from subjects exposed to, actively infected with, or recovered from COVID-19 were included in the dataset. Overall study results and their limits: The amount of clinical and demographic metadata varied by source and participant and was provided uncurated.

At the junction V is shortened by 4 bases and J by 2 bases; bases outside the gene matches: 5. The germline V gene specifies SNHLY as CDR1 and FYNNEI as CDR2. The CDR3 goes from the cysteine to the phenylalanine over 16 residues. The read is trimmed to its CDR3 DNA, 48 bases read in frame from base 1. The immunoSEQ Assay, a bias-controlled multiplex PCR, was used to amplify TCRbeta CDR3 regions from genomic DNA. On the study's bioinformatics: The number of nucleated cells in each sample was estimated from the amplification of reference gene primers within the assay. To quantify the absolute abundance of each unique TCRbeta CDR3 rearrangement, sequence reads were collapsed and filtered. For each sample, productive Simpson clonality was calculated by taking the square root of Simpson's diversity index across productive rearrangements. This is the immuneACCESS table as TCRdb keeps it, with only in-frame sequences that have V and J called. A part of the clones is gone; compared with another copy, unresolved V genes explain less than half, and the rest is unexplained. That table supplies the V and J calls and clone size; D and trimming were determined from the DNA. The sample contains fewer than 200,000 clones, 70% to 80% of them found a single time. The ten largest clones take up around 8% of the sample.

One collaborating source in Seattle enrolled patients while the patients were actively infected and followed the patients over time throughout the course of disease. Whole blood was collected in K2EDTA tubes by collaborating institutions according to the institutions' own protocols. Collaborator samples were shipped for TCRbeta analysis as frozen whole blood, isolated PBMCs, or DNA extracted from either sample type. The source of this sequence is a woman aged 55-75 years with COVID-19, enrolled during active disease. Specimen: peripheral blood. This chain is built from TRBV2 and TRBJ2-3; 11 of the junction bases match TRBD2. The CDR3 reads as follows: CASSGGTSGYTDTQYF. The DNA sequence is TGTGCCAGCAGTGGGGGGACTAGCGGCTACACAGATACGCAGTATTTT.